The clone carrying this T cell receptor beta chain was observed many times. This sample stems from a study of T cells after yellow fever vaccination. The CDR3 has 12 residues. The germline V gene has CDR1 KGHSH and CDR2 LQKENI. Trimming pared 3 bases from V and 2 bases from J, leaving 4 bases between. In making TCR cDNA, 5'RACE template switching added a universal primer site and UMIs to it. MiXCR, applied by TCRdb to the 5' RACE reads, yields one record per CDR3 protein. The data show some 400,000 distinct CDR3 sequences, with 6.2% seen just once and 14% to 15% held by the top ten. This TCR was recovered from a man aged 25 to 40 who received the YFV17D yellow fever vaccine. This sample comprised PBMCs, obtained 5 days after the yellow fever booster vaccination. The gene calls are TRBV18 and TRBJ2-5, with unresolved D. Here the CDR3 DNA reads TGTGCCAGCTCACCGGGGCAAGAGACCCAGTACTTC. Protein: CASSPGQETQYF.